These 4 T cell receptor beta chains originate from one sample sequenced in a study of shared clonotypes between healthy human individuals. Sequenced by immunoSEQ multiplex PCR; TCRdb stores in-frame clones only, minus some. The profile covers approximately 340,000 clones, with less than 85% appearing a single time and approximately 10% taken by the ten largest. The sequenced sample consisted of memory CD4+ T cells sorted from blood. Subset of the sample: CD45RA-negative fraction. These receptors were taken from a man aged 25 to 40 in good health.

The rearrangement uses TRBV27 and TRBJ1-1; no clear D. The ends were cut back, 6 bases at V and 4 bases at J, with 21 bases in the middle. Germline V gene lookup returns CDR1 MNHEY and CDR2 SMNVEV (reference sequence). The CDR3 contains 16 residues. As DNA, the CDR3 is TGTGCCAGCAGCTTTTACCCTACACTCGGGAGCACTGAAGCTTTCTTT. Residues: CASSFYPTLGSTEAFF.

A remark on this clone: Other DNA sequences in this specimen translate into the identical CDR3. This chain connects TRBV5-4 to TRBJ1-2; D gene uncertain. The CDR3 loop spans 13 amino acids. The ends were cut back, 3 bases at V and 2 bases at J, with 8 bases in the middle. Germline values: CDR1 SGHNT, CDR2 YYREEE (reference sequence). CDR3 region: CASSSQYNYGYTF. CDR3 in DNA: TGTGCCAGCAGCTCGCAGTACAACTATGGCTACACCTTC.

This CDR3 is CASSLGQTSGTDTQYF. The CDR3 region has the DNA TGTGCCAGCAGCTTAGGCCAGACTAGCGGGACAGATACGCAGTATTTT. The J gene is TRBJ2-3, the V gene TRBV7-6, with TRBD2 matching over 10 bases. Germline CDR1 and CDR2: SGHVS and FNYEAQ. V lost 1 base, J lost 3 bases, and 4 bases stayed unmatched. This CDR3 region has 16 residues. The full variable domain, rest sourced from reference TRBV7-6 and TRBJ2-3, is GAGVSQSPRYKVTKRGQDVALRCDPISGHVSLYWYRQALGQGPEFLTYFNYEAQQDKSGLPNDRFSAERPEGSISTLTIQRTEQRDSAMYRCASSLGQTSGTDTQYFGPGTRLTVL.

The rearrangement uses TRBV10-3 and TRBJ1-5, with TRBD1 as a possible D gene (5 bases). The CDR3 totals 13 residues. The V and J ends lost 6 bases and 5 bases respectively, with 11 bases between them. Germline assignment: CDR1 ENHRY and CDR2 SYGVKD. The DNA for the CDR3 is TGTGCCATCAGCGGGACGGAGGATCAGCCCCAGCATTTT. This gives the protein CAISGTEDQPQHF.